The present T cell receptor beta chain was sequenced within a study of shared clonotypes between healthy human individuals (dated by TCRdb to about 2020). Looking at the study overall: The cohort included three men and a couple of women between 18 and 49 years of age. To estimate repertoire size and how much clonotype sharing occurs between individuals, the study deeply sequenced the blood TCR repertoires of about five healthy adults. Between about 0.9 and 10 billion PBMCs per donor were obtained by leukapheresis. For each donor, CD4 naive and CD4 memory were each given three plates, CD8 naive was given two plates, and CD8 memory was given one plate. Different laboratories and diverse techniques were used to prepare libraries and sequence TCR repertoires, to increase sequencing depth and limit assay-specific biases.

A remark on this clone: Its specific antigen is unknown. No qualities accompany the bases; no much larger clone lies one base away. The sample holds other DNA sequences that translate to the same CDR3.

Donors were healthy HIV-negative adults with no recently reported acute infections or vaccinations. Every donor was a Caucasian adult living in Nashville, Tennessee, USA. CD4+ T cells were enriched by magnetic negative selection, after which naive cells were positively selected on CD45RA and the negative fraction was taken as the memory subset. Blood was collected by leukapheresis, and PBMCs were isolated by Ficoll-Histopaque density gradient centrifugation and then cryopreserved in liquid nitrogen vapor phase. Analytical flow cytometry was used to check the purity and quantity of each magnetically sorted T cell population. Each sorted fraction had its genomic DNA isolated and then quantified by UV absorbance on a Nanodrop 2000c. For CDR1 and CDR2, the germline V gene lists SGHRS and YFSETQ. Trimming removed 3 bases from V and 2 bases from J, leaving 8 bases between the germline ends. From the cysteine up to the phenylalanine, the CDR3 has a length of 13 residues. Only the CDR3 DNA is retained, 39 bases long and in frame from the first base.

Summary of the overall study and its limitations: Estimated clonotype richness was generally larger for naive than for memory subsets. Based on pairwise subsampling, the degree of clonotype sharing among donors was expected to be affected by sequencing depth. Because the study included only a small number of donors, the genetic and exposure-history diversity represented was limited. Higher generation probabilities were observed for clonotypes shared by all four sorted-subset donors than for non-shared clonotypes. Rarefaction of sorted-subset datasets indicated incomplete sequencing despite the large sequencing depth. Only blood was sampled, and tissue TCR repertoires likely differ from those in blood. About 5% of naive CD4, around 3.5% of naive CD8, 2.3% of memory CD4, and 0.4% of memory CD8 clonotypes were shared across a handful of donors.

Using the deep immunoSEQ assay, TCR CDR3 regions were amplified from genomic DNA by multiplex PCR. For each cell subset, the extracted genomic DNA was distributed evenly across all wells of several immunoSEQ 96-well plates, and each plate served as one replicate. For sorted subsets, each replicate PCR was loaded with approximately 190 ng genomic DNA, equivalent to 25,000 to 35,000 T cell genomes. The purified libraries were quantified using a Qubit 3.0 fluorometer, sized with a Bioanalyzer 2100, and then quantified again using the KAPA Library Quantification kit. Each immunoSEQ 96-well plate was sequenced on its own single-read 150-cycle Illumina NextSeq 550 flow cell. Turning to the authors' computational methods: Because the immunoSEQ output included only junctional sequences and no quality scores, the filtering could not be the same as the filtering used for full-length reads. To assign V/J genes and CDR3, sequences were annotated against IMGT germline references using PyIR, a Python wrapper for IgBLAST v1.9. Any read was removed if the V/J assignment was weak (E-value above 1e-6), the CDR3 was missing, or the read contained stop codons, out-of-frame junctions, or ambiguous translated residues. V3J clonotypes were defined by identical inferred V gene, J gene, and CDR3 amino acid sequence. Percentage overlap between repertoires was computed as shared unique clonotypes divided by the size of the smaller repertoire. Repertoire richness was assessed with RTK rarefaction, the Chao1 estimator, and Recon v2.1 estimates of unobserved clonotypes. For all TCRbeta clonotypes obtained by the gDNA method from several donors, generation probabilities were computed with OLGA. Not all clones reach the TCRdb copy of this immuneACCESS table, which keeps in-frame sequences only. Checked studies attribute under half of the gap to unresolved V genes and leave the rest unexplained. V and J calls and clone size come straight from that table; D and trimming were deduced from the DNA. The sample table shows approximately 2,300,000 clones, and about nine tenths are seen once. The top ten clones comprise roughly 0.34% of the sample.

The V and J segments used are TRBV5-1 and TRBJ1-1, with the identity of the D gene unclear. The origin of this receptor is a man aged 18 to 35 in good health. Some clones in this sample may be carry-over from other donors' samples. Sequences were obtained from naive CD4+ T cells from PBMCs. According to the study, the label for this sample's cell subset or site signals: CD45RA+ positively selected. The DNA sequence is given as TGCGCCAGCAGCTCACTCAGTAACACTGAAGCTTTCTTT. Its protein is CASSSLSNTEAFF. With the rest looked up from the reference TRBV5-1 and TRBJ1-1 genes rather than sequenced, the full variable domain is KAGVTQTPRYLIKTRGQQVTLSCSPISGHRSVSWYQQTPGQGLQFLFEYFSETQRNKGNFPGRFSGRQFSNSRSEMNVSTLELGDSALYLCASSSLSNTEAFFGQGTRLTVV.